The T cell receptor (beta chain) described here comes from a study of T cell responses to AZD1222 COVID-19 vaccine. Germline V gene sequence: CDR1 MDHEN, CDR2 SYDVKM. The CDR3 is 16 residues long. The V segment lost 1 base and the J segment 4 bases; nucleotides outside the gene matches: 6. Produced via immunoSEQ multiplex PCR; TCRdb's table is partial and in-frame only. The data show 100,000 to 150,000 clones, less than 95% seen once. This clone was recorded only once. The receptor was isolated from an adult in good health. The specimen was peripheral blood, collected on day 0 of MenACWY control vaccination. The chain links TRBV28 to TRBJ1-3; 8 nucleotides line up with TRBD1. The CDR3 loop is CASSLLDRERGNTIYF. The CDR3 DNA follows: TGTGCCAGCAGTTTATTGGACAGGGAACGAGGAAACACCATATATTTT.